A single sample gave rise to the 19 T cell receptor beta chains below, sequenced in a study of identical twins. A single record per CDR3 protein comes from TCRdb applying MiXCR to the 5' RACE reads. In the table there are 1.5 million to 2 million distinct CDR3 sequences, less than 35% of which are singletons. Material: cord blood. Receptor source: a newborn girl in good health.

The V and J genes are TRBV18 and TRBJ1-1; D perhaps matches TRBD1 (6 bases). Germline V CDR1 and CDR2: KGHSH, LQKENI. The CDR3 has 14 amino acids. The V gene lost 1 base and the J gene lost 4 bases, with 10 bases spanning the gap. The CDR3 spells CASSPRGQSTEAFF. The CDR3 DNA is TGTGCCAGCTCACCACGGGGGCAGAGCACTGAAGCTTTCTTT.

The CDR3 reads CASSLEGWALYGYTF. CDR3 nucleotides: TGTGCCAGCAGCTTAGAGGGGTGGGCCCTCTATGGCTACACCTTC. The genes are TRBV11-2 and TRBJ1-2; D is uncertain. V gave up 0 bases and J gave up 4 bases, with 12 bases separating them. Germline V gene lookup returns CDR1 SGHAT and CDR2 FQNNGV. The CDR3 runs 15 residues.

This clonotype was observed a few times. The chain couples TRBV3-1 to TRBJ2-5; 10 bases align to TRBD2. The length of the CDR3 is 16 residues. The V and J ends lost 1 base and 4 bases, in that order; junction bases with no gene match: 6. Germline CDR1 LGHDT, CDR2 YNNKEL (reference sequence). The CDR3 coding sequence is TGTGCCAGCAGCCAAGCCCCTAGCGGGAGTAGAGAGACCCAGTACTTC. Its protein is CASSQAPSGSRETQYF.

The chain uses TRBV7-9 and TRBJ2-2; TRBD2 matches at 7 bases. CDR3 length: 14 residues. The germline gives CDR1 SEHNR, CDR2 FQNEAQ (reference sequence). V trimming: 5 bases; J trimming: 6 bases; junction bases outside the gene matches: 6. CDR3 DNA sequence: TGTGCCAGCAGCCGTGGGAGGGTACCCGGGGAGCTGTTTTTT. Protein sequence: CASSRGRVPGELFF.

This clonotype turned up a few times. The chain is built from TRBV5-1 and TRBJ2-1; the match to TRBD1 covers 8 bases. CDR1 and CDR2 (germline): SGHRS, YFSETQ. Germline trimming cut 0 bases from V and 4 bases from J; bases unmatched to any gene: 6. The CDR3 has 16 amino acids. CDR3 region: CASSLAGQGVYNEQFF. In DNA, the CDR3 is TGCGCCAGCAGCTTGGCCGGACAGGGAGTTTACAATGAGCAGTTCTTC.

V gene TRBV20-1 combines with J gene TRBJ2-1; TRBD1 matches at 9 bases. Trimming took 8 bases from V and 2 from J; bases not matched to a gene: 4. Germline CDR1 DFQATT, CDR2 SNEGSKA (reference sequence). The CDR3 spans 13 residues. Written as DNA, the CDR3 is TGCAGTACACAGGGGGCTCCCTACAATGAGCAGTTCTTC. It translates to CSTQGAPYNEQFF.

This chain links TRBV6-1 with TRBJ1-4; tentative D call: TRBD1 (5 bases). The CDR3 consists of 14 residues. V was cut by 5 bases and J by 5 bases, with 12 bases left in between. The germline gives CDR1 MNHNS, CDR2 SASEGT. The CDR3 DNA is TGTGCCAGCAGTCCGACGGGACGGAATGAAAAACTGTTTTTT. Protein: CASSPTGRNEKLFF.

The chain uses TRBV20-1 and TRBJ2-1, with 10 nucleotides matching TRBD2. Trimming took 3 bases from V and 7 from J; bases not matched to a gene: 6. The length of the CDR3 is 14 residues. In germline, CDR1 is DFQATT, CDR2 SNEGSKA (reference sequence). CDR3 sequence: CSASPSGSGNEQFF. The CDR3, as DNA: TGCAGTGCTAGCCCTAGCGGGAGTGGTAATGAGCAGTTCTTC.

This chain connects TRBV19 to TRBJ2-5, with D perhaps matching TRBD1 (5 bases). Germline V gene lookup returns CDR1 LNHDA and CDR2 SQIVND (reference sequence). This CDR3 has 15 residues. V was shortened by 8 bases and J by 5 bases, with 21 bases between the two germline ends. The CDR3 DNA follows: TGTGCCAGTCCCCATAAAGCAGGGCGTGGGGAGACCCAGTACTTC. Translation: CASPHKAGRGETQYF.

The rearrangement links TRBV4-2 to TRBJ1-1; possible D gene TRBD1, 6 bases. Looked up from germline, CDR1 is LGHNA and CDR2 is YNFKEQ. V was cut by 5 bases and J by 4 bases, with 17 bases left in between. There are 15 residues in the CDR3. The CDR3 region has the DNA TGTGCCAGCAGCAAGCGGAGGGGGGAAGGCACTGAAGCTTTCTTT. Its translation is CASSKRRGEGTEAFF.

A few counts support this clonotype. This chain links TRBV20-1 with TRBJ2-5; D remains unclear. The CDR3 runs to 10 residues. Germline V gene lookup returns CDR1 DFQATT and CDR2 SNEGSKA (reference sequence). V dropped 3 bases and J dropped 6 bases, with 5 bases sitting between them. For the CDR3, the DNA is TGCAGTGCTAGTCGCCAGACCCAGTACTTC. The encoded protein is CSASRQTQYF.

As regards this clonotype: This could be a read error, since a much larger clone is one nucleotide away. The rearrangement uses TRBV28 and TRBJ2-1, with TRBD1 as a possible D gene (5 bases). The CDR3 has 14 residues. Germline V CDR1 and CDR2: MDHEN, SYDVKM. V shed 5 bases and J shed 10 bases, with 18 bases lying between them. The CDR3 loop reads CASSPLDTAYEQFF. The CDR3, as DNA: TGTGCCAGCAGTCCCCTGGACACAGCCTACGAGCAGTTCTTC.

The CDR3 DNA is TGTGCCAGCAGCTTGAGCGCCCCGGCCACTGAAGCTTTCTTT. It specifies CASSLSAPATEAFF. The rearrangement uses TRBV5-6 and TRBJ1-1; D not resolved. V was trimmed by 1 base and J by 4 bases, leaving 11 bases between them. This CDR3 has 14 amino acids. The germline V gene encodes CDR1 SGHDT and CDR2 YYEEEE.

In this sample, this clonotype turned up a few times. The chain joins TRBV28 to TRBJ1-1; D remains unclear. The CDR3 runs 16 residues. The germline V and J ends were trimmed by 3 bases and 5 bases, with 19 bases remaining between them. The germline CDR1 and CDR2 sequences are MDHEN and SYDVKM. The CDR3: CASSFYAKWGWTEAFF. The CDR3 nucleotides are TGTGCCAGCAGTTTTTACGCGAAGTGGGGATGGACTGAAGCTTTCTTT.

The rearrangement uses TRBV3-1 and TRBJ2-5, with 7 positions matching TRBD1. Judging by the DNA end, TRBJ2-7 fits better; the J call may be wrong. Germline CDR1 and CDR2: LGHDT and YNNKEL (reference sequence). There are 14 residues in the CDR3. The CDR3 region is CASSPRTGAHEQYF. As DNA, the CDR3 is TGTGCCAGCAGCCCTAGAACAGGGGCTCACGAGCAGTACTTC.

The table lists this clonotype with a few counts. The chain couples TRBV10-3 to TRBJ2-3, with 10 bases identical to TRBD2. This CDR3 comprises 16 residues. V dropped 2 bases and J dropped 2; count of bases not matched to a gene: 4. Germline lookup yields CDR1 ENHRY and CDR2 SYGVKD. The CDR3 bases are TGTGCCATCAGTGAGGCCCTAGCGGGGGCCACAGATACGCAGTATTTT. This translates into CAISEALAGATDTQYF.

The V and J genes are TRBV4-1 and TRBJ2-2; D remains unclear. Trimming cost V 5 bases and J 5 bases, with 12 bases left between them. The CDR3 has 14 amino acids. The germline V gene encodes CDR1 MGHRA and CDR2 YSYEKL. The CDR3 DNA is TGCGCCAGCAGCTCCCACTGGTGGACCGGGGAGCTGTTTTTT. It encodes CASSSHWWTGELFF.

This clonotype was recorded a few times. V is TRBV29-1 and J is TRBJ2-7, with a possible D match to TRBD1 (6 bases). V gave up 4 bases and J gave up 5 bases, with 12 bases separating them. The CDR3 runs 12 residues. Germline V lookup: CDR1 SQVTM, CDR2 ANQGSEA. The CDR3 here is CSVVRGRNEQYF. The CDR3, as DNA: TGCAGCGTTGTCAGGGGAAGGAACGAGCAGTACTTC.

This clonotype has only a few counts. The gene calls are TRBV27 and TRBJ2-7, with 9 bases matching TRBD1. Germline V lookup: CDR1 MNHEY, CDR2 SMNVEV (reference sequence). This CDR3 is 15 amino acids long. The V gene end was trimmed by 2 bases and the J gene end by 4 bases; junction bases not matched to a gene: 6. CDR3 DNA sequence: TGTGCCAGCAGTTTAGCGAAACAGGGGGCGTACGAGCAGTACTTC. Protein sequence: CASSLAKQGAYEQYF.